This T cell receptor (beta chain) came from a study of blood T cells in healthy people across ages. Study-wide findings and caveats: There were more naive CD4+ cells and higher diversity in long-lived donors than in aged donors.

This CDR3 is built from 13 residues. Trimming removed 8 bases from V and 2 bases from J; junction bases left unmatched: 5. Looked up from germline, CDR1 is WSHSY and CDR2 is SAAADI. The authors ran a second PCR of 7 to 11 cycles using a sample-barcoded 5' primer and a J-beta primer mix. There were at least 2.5 million CDR3-containing paired-end reads obtained from each sample. One entry per CDR3 protein, called by TCRdb with MiXCR from the 5' RACE reads. The sample has about 650,000 distinct CDR3 sequences; around 32% are singletons. Per sample, at least 6 micrograms of total RNA were extracted. The table lists this clonotype with a few counts. Its antigen is still unknown.

Specimen: blood. The rearrangement uses TRBV10-2 and TRBJ1-2; 7 positions agree with TRBD1. This receptor was identified in a woman older than 75 in good health. This CDR3 reads CASRQGLNYGYTF. In DNA form, the CDR3 reads TGCGCCAGCCGACAGGGATTAAACTATGGCTACACCTTC.